Following are 9 T cell receptor beta chains from one sample sequenced in a study of blood T cell repertoires in COVID-19. Sequencing was performed with immunoSEQ multiplex PCR; in TCRdb, only in-frame clones are kept and a portion is missing. The sample includes about 82,000 clones, around 88% seen only once; the top ten take approximately 15%. The specimen was peripheral blood. These TCRs come from a woman aged 55-69 years with acute or convalescent COVID-19.

This clone was found a few times. V gene TRBV18 combines with J gene TRBJ1-4; the D gene is possibly TRBD1 (6 bases). The germline V and J ends were trimmed by 3 bases and 6 bases, with 11 bases remaining between them. The germline V gene encodes CDR1 KGHSH and CDR2 LQKENI. This CDR3 spans 14 amino acids. The CDR3 here is CASSPGAGDEKLFF. CDR3 bases: TGTGCCAGCTCACCCGGAGCAGGGGATGAAAAACTGTTTTTT.

The genes are TRBV12-3 or TRBV12-4 and TRBJ1-5, with D hard to call. CDR3 length equals 13 residues. V was clipped by 1 base and J by 5 bases, with 6 bases between them. CDR3 region: CASSLGEDQPQHF. The DNA of the CDR3 is TGTGCCAGCAGTTTAGGGGAGGATCAGCCCCAGCATTTT.

As DNA, the CDR3 is TGTGCCAGCAGCTTAGCCAGCGGGGTCTCCTACGAGCAGTACTTC. This sequence encodes CASSLASGVSYEQYF. The V gene is TRBV7-9, the J gene TRBJ2-7, with 7 bases identical to TRBD2. The CDR3 is made up of 15 amino acids. With V trimmed by 0 bases and J by 0 bases, 2 bases remained unmatched. Germline V lookup: CDR1 SEHNR, CDR2 FQNEAQ (reference sequence).

V usage is TRBV5-1 and J usage is TRBJ2-7; 7 bases match TRBD2. V lost 5 bases and J lost 4; bases outside the gene matches: 9. From germline, CDR1 is SGHRS and CDR2 YFSETQ. The CDR3 is 14 amino acids. The CDR3 nucleotides are TGCGCCAGCAGTTCTTCCGGGACTATATACGAGCAGTACTTC. It is translated as CASSSSGTIYEQYF.

Here the CDR3 reads CASSSTGSMNTEAFF. The CDR3 DNA sequence: TGTGCCAGCAGCTCCACAGGAAGCATGAACACTGAAGCTTTCTTT. The chain recombines TRBV9 with TRBJ1-1, with a weak D call TRBD1 (5 bases). Deletions cut 4 bases from V and 0 bases from J, with 13 bases between. CDR1 SGDLS and CDR2 YYNGEE come from the germline V gene. This CDR3 contains 15 residues.

This chain links TRBV7-2 with TRBJ2-7, with 8 bases identical to TRBD2. The CDR3 sequence is 16 residues long. V lost 6 bases and J lost 2; bases outside the gene matches: 12. Looked up from germline, CDR1 is SGHTA and CDR2 is FQGNSA. The CDR3 DNA sequence: TGTGCCAGCAGTCCCGCGCGGCGGGGGGACCCCTACGAGCAGTACTTC. It yields the protein CASSPARRGDPYEQYF.

The chain combines TRBV5-1 with TRBJ2-1; maybe TRBD1 (6 bases). Trimming cost V 0 bases and J 4 bases, with 17 bases left between them. Looked up from germline, CDR1 is SGHRS and CDR2 is YFSETQ. The CDR3 consists of 17 residues. In nucleotides, the CDR3 is TGCGCCAGCAGCTTGGAGTTCAGGGGTTGGGATTACAATGAGCAGTTCTTC. This translates into CASSLEFRGWDYNEQFF.

The V call is TRBV5-1, the J call TRBJ2-4; 7 bases fit TRBD1. V shed 4 bases, J shed 3 bases, and the junction held 10 bases outside the gene matches. CDR3 length equals 16 residues. The germline V gene has CDR1 SGHRS and CDR2 YFSETQ. The CDR3 loop is CASSTYRGRVKNIQYF. CDR3 DNA: TGCGCCAGCAGCACTTACAGGGGTAGAGTCAAAAACATTCAGTACTTC.

The V gene is TRBV5-4, the J gene TRBJ2-7; 13 bases line up with TRBD2. The CDR3 length is 15 residues. The germline CDR1 and CDR2 sequences are SGHNT and YYREEE (reference sequence). V dropped 2 bases and J dropped 6; count of bases not matched to a gene: 5. This CDR3 is CASSLTSGRVSEQYF. The CDR3 nucleotides read TGTGCCAGCAGCTTAACTAGCGGGAGGGTTAGCGAGCAGTACTTC. Full variable domain (remainder filled in from reference TRBV5-4 and TRBJ2-7): ETGVTQSPTHLIKTRGQQVTLRCSSQSGHNTVSWYQQALGQGPQFIFQYYREEENGRGNFPPRFSGLQFPNYSSELNVNALELDDSALYLCASSLTSGRVSEQYFGPGTRLTVT.